This entry lists 23 T cell receptor beta chains sequenced from one sample in a study of blood T cell repertoires in COVID-19 (dated by TCRdb to 2018 to 2020). Receptor amplification or capture employed the immunoSEQ multiplex PCR assay. Held by TCRdb, this immuneACCESS table contains in-frame sequences only and omits some clones. Under half of the omission traces to an unresolved V gene where checked; the cause of the rest is unknown. The sample data list more than 85,000 clones, and 60% to 85% of these were observed just once. The ten most abundant clones make up 3.5% to 5% of the sample. Sequencing used peripheral blood. The origin of the receptors is a human donor in a cohort sampled during active or convalescent COVID-19.

V gene TRBV7-2 combines with J gene TRBJ2-1, with TRBD2 matching over 11 bases. The germline CDR1 and CDR2 sequences are SGHTA and FQGNSA. Losses at the gene ends were 5 bases for V and 6 bases for J; bases not matched to a gene: 6. CDR3 length equals 15 residues. The CDR3 reads CASSVSGTSGNEQFF. In DNA, the CDR3 is TGTGCCAGCAGCGTCTCCGGGACTAGCGGCAATGAGCAGTTCTTC.

The chain employs TRBV12-5 and TRBJ1-3; 7 bases map to TRBD1. The CDR3 runs to 17 residues. Germline V gene lookup returns CDR1 LGHNT and CDR2 FRNRAP. Trimming at V came to 3 bases and at J to 0 bases, leaving 8 bases not matched to a gene. In DNA form, the CDR3 reads TGTGCTAGTGGTTTCTCGGGACAGACGGCCTCTGGAAACACCATATATTTT. It yields the protein CASGFSGQTASGNTIYF.

The rearrangement links TRBV19 to TRBJ1-1; D is possibly TRBD1 (5 bases). Trimming took 2 bases from V and 1 from J, leaving 11 bases between them. This CDR3 is 15 amino acids long. Germline V gives CDR1 LNHDA, CDR2 SQIVND (reference sequence). CDR3 region: CASSISVTANTEAFF. In nucleotides, the CDR3 is TGTGCCAGTAGTATATCGGTGACAGCGAACACTGAAGCTTTCTTT.

The rearrangement joins TRBV7-2 to TRBJ1-2, with a tentative D call TRBD1 (6 bases). This CDR3 spans 14 amino acids. In germline, CDR1 is SGHTA, CDR2 FQGNSA. Trimming shortened V by 9 bases and J by 4 bases, and 18 bases separated the two germline ends. CDR3 sequence: CASRDHGTLYGYTF. The CDR3 DNA sequence: TGTGCCAGTCGAGACCACGGGACACTCTATGGCTACACCTTC.

This chain joins TRBV28 and TRBJ2-1, with D perhaps matching TRBD2 (5 bases). Deletions cut 5 bases from V and 2 bases from J, with 7 bases between. The CDR3 totals 13 residues. Germline CDR1 is MDHEN and CDR2 is SYDVKM. DNA for the CDR3: TGTGCCAGCAGTATCGGGACCTACAATGAGCAGTTCTTC. It codes for CASSIGTYNEQFF.

This clone was observed a handful of times. The chain has TRBV4-2 and TRBJ2-2, with 13 bases aligning to TRBD2. This CDR3 region has 20 residues. The V and J ends lost 0 bases and 3 bases, in that order; junction bases with no gene match: 10. The germline gives CDR1 LGHNA, CDR2 YNFKEQ. The chain's CDR3 is CASSQESYLTSGRYTGELFF. DNA for the CDR3: TGTGCCAGCAGCCAAGAGAGTTACTTGACTAGCGGGAGGTACACCGGGGAGCTGTTTTTT.

V usage is TRBV3-1 (or the pseudogene TRBV3-2) and J usage is TRBJ1-2; possible D gene TRBD1, 5 bases. Germline CDR1 LGHDT, CDR2 YNNKEL (reference sequence). The V and J ends lost 3 bases and 8 bases respectively, with 22 bases between them. This CDR3 spans 16 amino acids. In DNA form, the CDR3 reads TGTGCCAGCAGCCAGACCAAGGTCTCCAGGGAGGTCGGCTACACCTTC. Translating it yields CASSQTKVSREVGYTF.

This clone was counted only a few times. The V call is TRBV5-1, the J call TRBJ1-1; D is perhaps TRBD1 (6 bases). The V end lost 3 bases, the J end lost 3 bases, and 21 bases lay between the germline ends. CDR3 size: 17 residues. The germline CDR1 and CDR2 sequences are SGHRS and YFSETQ. DNA for the CDR3: TGCGCCAGCAGCTGGGGACAAGGCGGAAGGGGGTACACTGAAGCTTTCTTT. Translation: CASSWGQGGRGYTEAFF.

The genes are TRBV10-3 and TRBJ2-7, with 9 bases lining up with TRBD1. The germline CDR1 and CDR2 sequences are ENHRY and SYGVKD. V was clipped by 6 bases and J by 4 bases; unmatched bases: 4. The CDR3 is made up of 13 amino acids. Here the CDR3 reads CAIRLQGAYEQYF. CDR3 DNA: TGTGCCATCAGGCTACAGGGGGCGTACGAGCAGTACTTC.

The chain couples TRBV7-2 to TRBJ1-2; no reliable D call. V lost 5 bases to trimming and J lost 4 bases, with 11 bases between them. CDR1 and CDR2 from the germline V gene are SGHTA and FQGNSA. The CDR3 is 13 amino acids. The chain's CDR3 is CASSTGSFYGYTF. For the CDR3, the DNA is TGTGCCAGCAGCACCGGGAGTTTCTATGGCTACACCTTC.

The chain couples TRBV29-1 to TRBJ2-3; 14 bases agree with TRBD2. Germline-derived CDR1 and CDR2 are SQVTM and ANQGSEA. This CDR3 spans 15 amino acids. V lost 2 bases, J lost 10 bases, and 8 bases stayed unmatched. The CDR3: CSVERLAGGLRPQYF. CDR3 coding DNA: TGCAGCGTTGAACGACTAGCGGGAGGGCTCCGTCCGCAGTATTTT.

The V gene is TRBV6-5, the J gene TRBJ2-6, with 7 bases aligning to TRBD2. This CDR3 contains 16 residues. The germline CDR1 and CDR2 sequences are MNHEY and SVGAGI. V gave up 2 bases and J gave up 0 bases; unmatched junction bases: 1. The CDR3 loop reads CASSYGGGSGANVLTF. The CDR3 coding sequence is TGTGCCAGCAGTTACGGGGGGGGCTCTGGGGCCAACGTCCTGACTTTC.

The chain links TRBV5-1 to TRBJ2-2; 7 bases line up with TRBD2. The CDR3 is made up of 15 amino acids. CDR1 is SGHRS, CDR2 YFSETQ, per germline. V shed 2 bases and J 2 bases; nucleotides not matched to a gene: 3. CDR3 nucleotide sequence: TGCGCCAGCAGCTTTAGCGGGCCCAACACCGGGGAGCTGTTTTTT. Translating gives CASSFSGPNTGELFF.

The sample holds a few counts of this clone. CDR3 coding DNA: TGTGCCAGCAGTAAAATAACAGGGATGAACACTGAAGCTTTCTTT. Translating gives CASSKITGMNTEAFF. The rearrangement joins TRBV6-2 or TRBV6-3 to TRBJ1-1, with a possible D match to TRBD1 (6 bases). Germline-derived CDR1 and CDR2 are MNHEY and SVGEGT. Between the trimmed V and J ends, which lost 5 bases and 0 bases, there was a span of 13 bases. The CDR3 is 15 amino acids.

This chain joins TRBV3-1 (or the pseudogene TRBV3-2) and TRBJ2-7, with D hard to call. Germline CDR1 reads LGHDT; CDR2 reads YNNKEL (reference sequence). Trimming took off 1 base at V and 3 bases at J, with 7 bases between the two ends. This CDR3 spans 13 amino acids. The CDR3 sequence is CASSQAHSYEQYF. In nucleotides, the CDR3 is TGTGCCAGCAGCCAAGCGCACAGCTACGAGCAGTACTTC.

The V call is TRBV5-1, the J call TRBJ2-7; D uncertain. The CDR3 is 15 amino acids. Germline V lookup: CDR1 SGHRS, CDR2 YFSETQ. Trimming took 4 bases from V and 3 from J, leaving 17 bases between them. The CDR3 region has the DNA TGCGCCAGCAGCCCGCGAGATCCCCCTATCTACGAGCAGTACTTC. Residues: CASSPRDPPIYEQYF.

The V and J genes are TRBV5-1 and TRBJ2-3; 14 nucleotides line up with TRBD2. Germline V gives CDR1 SGHRS, CDR2 YFSETQ. J lost 3 bases, V lost 5 bases, and 14 bases had no gene match. CDR3 length equals 19 residues. CDR3 sequence: CASSTGTSGSLDWTDTQYF. The DNA of the CDR3 is TGCGCCAGCAGTACCGGGACTAGCGGGAGTCTAGACTGGACAGATACGCAGTATTTT. Filled out from reference TRBV5-1 and TRBJ2-3, the complete variable domain reads KAGVTQTPRYLIKTRGQQVTLSCSPISGHRSVSWYQQTPGQGLQFLFEYFSETQRNKGNFPGRFSGRQFSNSRSEMNVSTLELGDSALYLCASSTGTSGSLDWTDTQYFGPGTRLTVL.

The gene calls are TRBV7-2 and TRBJ2-3; TRBD2 is a possible D gene (5 bases). The CDR3 is 14 residues long. Germline assignment: CDR1 SGHTA and CDR2 FQGNSA. V was clipped by 0 bases and J by 7 bases, with 11 bases between them. The CDR3 sequence: CASSLALAGNTQYF. In DNA, the CDR3 is TGTGCCAGCAGCTTAGCGCTAGCTGGTAATACGCAGTATTTT.

The genes are TRBV28 and TRBJ1-5; the D gene is possibly TRBD1 (6 bases). The CDR3 is 16 residues long. The germline V gene encodes CDR1 MDHEN and CDR2 SYDVKM. V dropped 8 bases and J dropped 9 bases, with 26 bases sitting between them. The CDR3 sequence is CASLTQRQGPLVPQHF. CDR3 DNA sequence: TGTGCCAGCCTAACCCAGAGGCAGGGGCCACTAGTGCCCCAGCATTTT.

This sequence joins TRBV4-2 and TRBJ1-6; D gene ambiguous. The germline V gene encodes CDR1 LGHNA and CDR2 YNFKEQ. The CDR3 extends over 12 amino acids. Trimming took off 1 base at V and 14 bases at J, with 9 bases between the two ends. CDR3 residues: CASSQVGEALHF. Written as DNA, the CDR3 is TGTGCCAGCAGCCAAGTCGGGGAGGCCCTCCACTTT.

This clone was seen just once. CDR3 amino acids: CASSQVGGQGATYEQYF. DNA for the CDR3: TGCGCCAGCAGCCAAGTAGGTGGACAGGGGGCCACCTACGAGCAGTACTTC. J is TRBJ2-7 and V is TRBV4-1, with 11 positions matching TRBD1. Germline CDR1 and CDR2: MGHRA and YSYEKL. The CDR3 runs to 17 residues. The V and J ends lost 1 base and 2 bases, in that order; junction bases with no gene match: 7.

The chain recombines TRBV6-5 with TRBJ2-1; 9 nucleotides align to TRBD2. CDR3 length: 15 amino acids. Germline values: CDR1 MNHEY, CDR2 SVGAGI. V lost 2 bases, J lost 7 bases, and 6 bases stayed unmatched. The chain's CDR3 is CASSYGGRAVNEQFF. CDR3 DNA: TGTGCCAGCAGTTACGGCGGGAGGGCCGTGAATGAGCAGTTCTTC.

This clone has a single count. The chain couples TRBV5-6 to TRBJ1-1; D is perhaps TRBD1 (5 bases). The CDR3 has 15 residues. V lost 2 bases and J lost 4, with 15 bases in between. Germline lookup yields CDR1 SGHDT and CDR2 YYEEEE. The CDR3: CASSFYRSMGTEAFF. CDR3 nucleotides: TGTGCCAGCAGCTTCTACAGGTCTATGGGCACTGAAGCTTTCTTT.